The sequence of this T cell receptor beta chain was determined in a study of T cells after posttransplantation cyclophosphamide. This table comes from immunoSEQ multiplex PCR, and its TCRdb copy is limited to in-frame clones, with some not included. The sample shows under 40,000 clones, none of them appearing just once. In its sample, this clone was seen many times. Its antigen is unidentified. The related graft donor's blood sample was taken on the day of bone marrow donation. Germline V gives CDR1 SGHTA, CDR2 FQGNSA. Trimming took off 2 bases at V and 1 base at J, with 17 bases between the two ends. The CDR3 is 17 amino acids. Study-level points and caveats: Donor-recipient repertoire similarity was low at 1-2 months, rising over year one. Tissue-infiltrating T cells from skin or gut overlapped little with blood T cells.

This clonotype was obtained from a woman in her forties or fifties in good health and a related stem cell transplant donor. Sequencing was carried out using PBMCs. V usage is TRBV7-2 and J usage is TRBJ1-1; D is unresolved. CDR3: CASSLRSGLPRNTEAFF. For the CDR3, the DNA is TGTGCCAGCAGCTTAAGGAGCGGCCTTCCTAGGAACACTGAAGCTTTCTTT.